This entry features one T cell receptor beta chain sequence. Antigen unknown. This entry comes from a study of cytomegalovirus exposure and HLA in healthy donors. On the study more broadly: Previous work identified around 120 million unique TCR beta sequences from around 200 million T cells.

V was cut by 1 base and J by 8 bases, with 14 bases left in between. The CDR3 has 15 residues. The V gene's germline CDR1 is SNHLY and CDR2 FYNNEI. Primers included in the PCR were 60 Vbeta and 13 Jbeta primers. Study processing details: Around 11 million shared chains were among some 80 million unique TCR beta chains counted in a later analysis. Clones were read by immunoSEQ multiplex PCR, and TCRdb kept only the in-frame ones, dropping some. The DNA gave D and trimming, while V, J and clone size come from that table. The sample holds some 120,000 clones, around 70% seen once. General study results and limits: A few chains linked to CMV were shown in vitro to be specific for CMV antigens. A later analysis revealed that TCR association rates differed between HLA loci, peaking at DRB1 and bottoming out at HLA-C.

This rearrangement joins TRBV2 to TRBJ2-2, with D uncertain. The sequencing sample was made of PBMCs. The origin of this receptor is a woman in her 40s in good health and CMV-seronegative. CDR3 nucleotide sequence: TGTGCCAGCAGTGAAGTCCGTAGGCCAGGTGGGGAGCTGTTTTTT. It translates to CASSEVRRPGGELFF. Combining the CDR3 with reference TRBV2 and TRBJ2-2 gives the whole variable domain EPEVTQTPSHQVTQMGQEVILRCVPISNHLYFYWYRQILGQKVEFLVSFYNNEISEKSEIFDDQFSVERPDGSNFTLKIRSTKLEDSAMYFCASSEVRRPGGELFFGEGSRLTVL.